These 23 T cell receptor beta chains share one sample of origin, sequenced in a study of cytomegalovirus exposure and HLA in healthy donors. Sequencing used immunoSEQ multiplex PCR; TCRdb keeps in-frame clones, though not all of them. The table has under 80,000 clones, nearly 95% seen once; the top ten hold 2.1%. Sequenced material: PBMCs. The receptors were sampled from a woman aged 18-35 years in good health and CMV-seronegative.

This chain joins TRBV11-2 and TRBJ2-1; TRBD2 aligns across 7 bases. Looked up from germline, CDR1 is SGHAT and CDR2 is FQNNGV. Germline trimming cut 3 bases from V and 7 bases from J; bases unmatched to any gene: 9. There are 15 residues in the CDR3. The CDR3 reads CASSFGASGDNEQFF. The CDR3 DNA reads as TGTGCCAGCAGCTTCGGAGCTAGCGGAGATAATGAGCAGTTCTTC.

The count of this clone is one. The chain recombines TRBV7-3 with TRBJ2-5; D gene ambiguous. Looked up from germline, CDR1 is SGHTA and CDR2 is FQGTGA. Trimming left V 0 bases short and J 3 bases short, with 8 bases between. The CDR3 covers 14 residues. CDR3 sequence (DNA): TGTGCCAGCAGCTTAACGGCAAGTAAAGAGACCCAGTACTTC. Translation gives CASSLTASKETQYF.

Only one count was recorded for this clone. The V call is TRBV19, the J call TRBJ1-1; 11 bases agree with TRBD1. V was clipped by 5 bases and J by 4 bases; unmatched bases: 9. This CDR3 has 16 amino acids. CDR1 is LNHDA, CDR2 SQIVND, per germline (reference sequence). CDR3 amino acids: CASSSGTGGLVTEAFF. Written as DNA, the CDR3 is TGTGCCAGTAGTTCAGGGACAGGGGGATTAGTCACTGAAGCTTTCTTT. The variable domain in full, completed from reference TRBV19 and TRBJ1-1, reads DGGITQSPKYLFRKEGQNVTLSCEQNLNHDAMYWYRQDPGQGLRLIYYSQIVNDFQKGDIAEGYSVSREKKESFPLTVTSAQKNPTAFYLCASSSGTGGLVTEAFFGQGTRLTVV.

In regard to this clone: This CDR3 is also generated by other DNA sequences in the sample. V gene TRBV6-5 combines with J gene TRBJ2-7, with D tentatively TRBD2 (5 bases). V was shortened by 0 bases and J by 3 bases, with 6 bases between the two germline ends. This CDR3 contains 13 residues. The germline V gene has CDR1 MNHEY and CDR2 SVGAGI. CDR3 nucleotides: TGTGCCAGCAGTTACTCCCGGGGCTACGAGCAGTACTTC. Protein: CASSYSRGYEQYF.

Written as DNA, the CDR3 is TGCGCCAGCAGCTTGGACCCAGTCCAAGAGACCCAGTACTTC. This translates into CASSLDPVQETQYF. The gene calls are TRBV5-1 and TRBJ2-5; no firm D call. The CDR3 length is 14 residues. V gave up 0 bases and J gave up 1 base, with 7 bases separating them. Germline-derived CDR1 and CDR2 are SGHRS and YFSETQ.

V usage is TRBV5-1 and J usage is TRBJ2-7, with D unclear. V lost 6 bases and J 2 bases, leaving 12 bases between the germline ends. This CDR3 contains 13 residues. The V gene's germline CDR1 is SGHRS and CDR2 YFSETQ. In nucleotides, the CDR3 is TGCGCCAGCAACCAAGAGAATACCTACGAGCAGTACTTC. Translated: CASNQENTYEQYF.

The chain recombines TRBV13 with TRBJ2-3; weak D call: TRBD1 (6 bases). The germline V and J ends were trimmed by 4 bases and 6 bases, with 14 bases remaining between them. Germline CDR1 and CDR2: PRHDT and FYEKMQ (reference sequence). This CDR3 spans 14 amino acids. The CDR3 region has the DNA TGTGCCAGCAGCTCCGACGCCCAGGGGGATACGCAGTATTTT. Its translation is CASSSDAQGDTQYF.

This chain uses TRBV6-6 with TRBJ1-5, with D unresolved. Per germline, CDR1 MNHNY and CDR2 SVGAGI (reference sequence). The CDR3 contains 15 residues. V lost 11 bases and J 4 bases, leaving 21 bases between the germline ends. The CDR3 reads CAAAVGRVRNQPQHF. In DNA form, the CDR3 reads TGTGCCGCCGCGGTAGGGAGAGTTCGGAATCAGCCCCAGCATTTT.

The chain joins TRBV6-6 to TRBJ1-2; TRBD1 aligns across 11 bases. V lost 7 bases to trimming and J lost 8 bases; unmatched junction nucleotides: 6. This CDR3 is 13 amino acids long. CDR1 is MNHNY and CDR2 is SVGAGI in the germline V gene (reference sequence). The CDR3 DNA sequence: TGTGCCAGCATTCGGACAGGGGGCTCGGGCTACACCTTC. Translation: CASIRTGGSGYTF.

J is TRBJ1-1 and V is TRBV30, with TRBD1 matching over 8 bases. This CDR3 comprises 15 residues. CDR1 and CDR2 (germline): GTSNPN, SVGIG (reference sequence). V was pared by 1 base and J by 4 bases, with 8 bases of the junction left unmatched. In nucleotides, the CDR3 is TGTGCCTGGAGTGCGCACCTCACAGGGGGCACTGAAGCTTTCTTT. Its protein product is CAWSAHLTGGTEAFF.

A few counts support this clone. V is TRBV7-6 and J is TRBJ2-7, with D possibly matching TRBD1 (5 bases). CDR3 length: 14 amino acids. Trimming shortened V by 2 bases and J by 4 bases, and 12 bases separated the two germline ends. CDR1 is SGHVS and CDR2 is FNYEAQ in the germline V gene. The CDR3 coding sequence is TGTGCCAGCAGCTTACAGGGCCCGTCTTACGAGCAGTACTTC. The encoded protein is CASSLQGPSYEQYF. Based on the CDR3 plus reference TRBV7-6 and TRBJ2-7, the full variable domain is GAGVSQSPRYKVTKRGQDVALRCDPISGHVSLYWYRQALGQGPEFLTYFNYEAQQDKSGLPNDRFSAERPEGSISTLTIQRTEQRDSAMYRCASSLQGPSYEQYFGPGTRLTVT.

The gene calls are TRBV4-1 and TRBJ1-5; 7 nucleotides agree with TRBD1. Germline V gene data show CDR1 as MGHRA and CDR2 as YSYEKL. V shed 4 bases, J shed 2 bases, and the junction held 11 bases outside the gene matches. The CDR3 is made up of 17 amino acids. CDR3 coding DNA: TGCGCCAGCAGCCCCTCCAGGGGGGATCGAGGCAATCAGCCCCAGCATTTT. Residues: CASSPSRGDRGNQPQHF.

This chain joins TRBV5-6 and TRBJ1-3; 7 nucleotides align to TRBD1. The CDR3 extends over 19 amino acids. Germline V CDR1 and CDR2: SGHDT, YYEEEE. With V trimmed by 4 bases and J by 0 bases, 16 bases remained unmatched. This CDR3 reads CASSAGPGQLFLSGNTIYF. The CDR3 nucleotides read TGTGCCAGCAGCGCTGGCCCGGGACAGCTATTTCTCTCTGGAAACACCATATATTTT.

The V and J genes are TRBV14 and TRBJ2-2; TRBD2 might be the D (5 bases). The CDR3 consists of 15 residues. Trimming removed 4 bases from V and 5 bases from J, with 14 bases in between. Germline V gene data show CDR1 as SGHDN and CDR2 as FVKESK. The CDR3: CASSRSLGGTGELFF. The CDR3, as DNA: TGTGCCAGCAGCCGCTCTTTAGGAGGAACCGGGGAGCTGTTTTTT.

CDR3 sequence: CASSLELDYEQYF. The CDR3 coding sequence is TGTGCCAGCAGCTTAGAGCTAGACTACGAGCAGTACTTC. This chain joins TRBV7-9 and TRBJ2-7; no reliable D call. The CDR3 length is 13 residues. CDR1 and CDR2 from the germline V gene are SEHNR and FQNEAQ (reference sequence). Trimming shortened V by 1 base and J by 3 bases, and 7 bases separated the two germline ends.

The chain couples TRBV5-4 to TRBJ2-7; D is perhaps TRBD2 (6 bases). The CDR3 spans 14 residues. The ends were cut back, 4 bases at V and 4 bases at J, with 15 bases in the middle. The germline V gene has CDR1 SGHNT and CDR2 YYREEE (reference sequence). CDR3 sequence: CASSGSGTPYEQYF. The CDR3, as DNA: TGTGCCAGCAGCGGTAGCGGAACCCCTTACGAGCAGTACTTC.

The chain is built from TRBV4-1 and TRBJ2-1; 10 positions agree with TRBD2. With V trimmed by 5 bases and J by 0 bases, 7 bases remained unmatched. This CDR3 comprises 17 residues. From germline, CDR1 is MGHRA and CDR2 YSYEKL. CDR3 sequence (DNA): TGCGCCAGCAGCAGAACAAGCGGGGGGGACTCCTACAATGAGCAGTTCTTC. Residues: CASSRTSGGDSYNEQFF.

This chain joins TRBV7-2 and TRBJ2-1, with 9 bases fitting TRBD1. The V gene's germline CDR1 is SGHTA and CDR2 FQGNSA. This CDR3 is 14 amino acids long. J lost 8 bases, V lost 3 bases, and 5 bases had no gene match. The CDR3: CASSLTGGRDEQFF. The CDR3 DNA sequence: TGTGCCAGCAGCTTGACAGGGGGGAGGGATGAGCAGTTCTTC.

The V and J genes are TRBV4-1 and TRBJ2-2, with a possible D match to TRBD2 (7 bases). Deletions cut 4 bases from V and 4 bases from J, with 19 bases between. From germline, CDR1 is MGHRA and CDR2 YSYEKL. This CDR3 is built from 17 residues. CDR3 DNA sequence: TGCGCCAGCAGCCTAGAAGGCGGGGGCGGACCCACCGGGGAGCTGTTTTTT. Its translation: CASSLEGGGGPTGELFF.

This clone was recorded a few times. The chain carries TRBV28 and TRBJ1-3; D uncertain. The germline V gene has CDR1 MDHEN and CDR2 SYDVKM. The CDR3 length is 15 residues. The ends were cut back, 5 bases at V and 0 bases at J, with 11 bases in the middle. The CDR3 DNA reads TGTGCCAGCAGTGGTGCTACCCGCTCTGGAAACACCATATATTTT. Translation gives CASSGATRSGNTIYF.

The genes are TRBV4-1 and TRBJ2-5; tentative D call: TRBD2 (7 bases). This CDR3 is 17 amino acids long. The ends were cut back, 1 base at V and 3 bases at J, with 18 bases in the middle. CDR1 and CDR2 from the germline V gene are MGHRA and YSYEKL. The CDR3 coding sequence is TGCGCCAGCAGCCAAGCTCAGGGAGGGGGGACAAAAGAGACCCAGTACTTC. Its protein product is CASSQAQGGGTKETQYF.

The CDR3 reads CASSQDWAFAGAYEQYF. As DNA, the CDR3 is TGCGCCAGCAGCCAAGATTGGGCCTTTGCGGGAGCCTACGAGCAGTACTTC. J is TRBJ2-7 and V is TRBV4-1; 7 bases map to TRBD2. CDR1 and CDR2 from the germline V gene are MGHRA and YSYEKL. The CDR3 is made up of 17 amino acids. With V trimmed by 0 bases and J by 2 bases, 10 bases remained unmatched.

The chain joins TRBV6-5 to TRBJ2-2; TRBD1 might be the D (5 bases). The CDR3 totals 15 residues. V lost 0 bases to trimming and J lost 1 base, with 6 bases between them. Germline-derived CDR1 and CDR2 are MNHEY and SVGAGI. CDR3: CASSYSQGNTGELFF. The CDR3 DNA follows: TGTGCCAGCAGTTACTCGCAGGGGAACACCGGGGAGCTGTTTTTT.